This TCR beta chain derives from a study of beta chain features in type 1 diabetes. Germline V gene lookup returns CDR1 SGHRS and CDR2 YFSETQ. This CDR3 is 20 amino acids long. V lost 4 bases to trimming and J lost 2 bases, with 29 bases between them. Every isolated RNA sample was fully reverse transcribed, so sequencing captured expressed TCRB transcripts. The table came from immunoSEQ multiplex PCR; TCRdb's copy has only in-frame clones and leaves some out. The sample shows some 190,000 clones, roughly 8% of them seen only once. CD4+ naive, central memory, regulatory and stem cell-like memory cells were sorted via CD45RO/CCR7/CD25/CD127/CD95/CD27. Whole-study results and caveats: There was no resolution here of whether HLA type influences TCRB rearrangement. Among patients with Type 1 diabetes, TCRB CDR3s were moderately but significantly shorter in every one of the four CD4+ subsets.

The sample holds a few counts of this clone. Its target is unknown. The genes are TRBV5-1 and TRBJ2-3, with D unresolved. Sample: central memory CD4+ T cells from blood. The TCR comes from a man aged 18 to 35 with type 1 diabetes. CDR3: CASSLLPRLVVRLDTDTQYF. As DNA, the CDR3 is TGCGCCAGCAGCCTCTTACCCCGCCTCGTTGTAAGACTCGACACAGATACGCAGTATTTT.